Given below is one T cell receptor (beta chain) in context. There is no known antigen for this receptor. No per-base quality is available; no much larger clone lies one base away. In light of the paper, this sample's time point label describes: cycle 4 day 1 (C4D1), after five to seven weeks of nivolumab. Relapse after autologous stem cell transplantation had occurred in all trial patients, and cohorts A, B and C were distinguished by prior brentuximab vedotin exposure. The trial cohort included 50 to 70 patients with relapsed/refractory classical Hodgkin lymphoma, and each patient had a best overall response of complete response, partial response or progressive disease. Single-agent nivolumab was administered to trial patients in the multi-cohort phase II CheckMate 205 trial. An independent review committee assessed best overall response by applying the 2007 International Working Group response criteria. Trial PBMCs were collected just before the start of nivolumab (C1D1) and during therapy at cycle 2 day 1 and cycle 4 day 1. After peripheral blood was drawn into 8 mL Vacutainer Cell Preparation Tubes, PBMCs were isolated by centrifugation and then cryopreserved.

This sample is part of a study of PD-1 blockade in classical Hodgkin lymphoma (dated by TCRdb to about 2020). For the study in its entirety: Nivolumab dosing was 3 mg/kg intravenously every 2 weeks, continuing until either disease progression or unacceptable toxicity. To define a peripheral blood immune signature of response to PD-1 blockade in classical Hodgkin lymphoma, the study combined TCR beta sequencing with CyTOF. Beyond this particular receptor, the publication reports: Newly diagnosed patients were reported to have lower baseline TCR diversity than healthy donors, and relapsed/refractory patients were reported to have lower baseline TCR diversity still. By C4D1, a significant rise was seen in CD4+ TCR diversity but not in CD8+ TCR diversity (p=0.0027 vs p=0.16), and the rise was most apparent among complete responders (p=0.02). Lower diversity was seen in patients whose nivolumab began less than 1 year after ASCT, and these patients were left out of later analyses so that immune reconstitution would not confound the results. Among trial patients, those achieving complete response had baseline diversity similar to that of newly diagnosed patients, while diversity was significantly lower in partial responders and progressors. The study was restricted to a single clinical trial cohort, and the causes of repertoire differences, possibly disease activity or prior therapy, were left undefined.

The CDR3 contains 14 residues, cysteine and phenylalanine counted. Only the CDR3 DNA stays, 42 bases, in frame from base 1. V is shortened by 5 bases, J by 7 bases, and the region joining them spans 18 bases. Reading the germline V gene gives CDR1 MNHEY and CDR2 SVGAGI. The Qiagen DNeasy kit was used to extract genomic DNA from unsorted PBMCs and from the negatively selected CD4+ and CD8+ fractions. TCR beta CDR3 regions were subjected to amplification by immunoSEQ multiplex PCR with primers that anneal to V and J segments. A synthetic immune receptor repertoire was used to minimize amplification bias, and any residual bias was removed computationally once sequencing was done. The study's processing was this. Custom Python scripts were used to quantify repertoire diversity as the Shannon entropy index. Unsorted, CD4+ and CD8+ repertoires were analyzed separately, except for combined analyses in which CD4+ and CD8+ sequences were merged in silico. A clone counted as expanded when the clone's frequency after treatment rose at least 2-fold relative to C1D1, and clones undetected at baseline were given a pseudocount of 0.5. Clones with 0 or 1 copy at C1D1 were classified as singleton clones, and clones with 2 or more copies were classified as non-singleton clones. Clones expanded in unsorted samples were annotated as CD4+, CD8+ or unknown by matching protein sequences in sorted samples from the same patient. Diversity changes from C1D1 to C4D1 were tested in paired samples using Wilcoxon tests. Imported from immuneACCESS, the table was reduced by TCRdb to in-frame sequences with V and J called. These copies leave out some clones; in studies compared against another copy, an unresolved V gene accounts for under half, and the cause of the remainder is not known. For V, J and clone size, that table is used; D and trimming come from the DNA. The sample records tens of thousands of clones, around 83% of which are singletons. Jointly, the top ten make up roughly 15% of the sample.

Sequenced here: peripheral blood mononuclear cells (PBMCs), sampled before the fourth cycle of nivolumab. This clonotype originated in a human donor with classical Hodgkin lymphoma. The chain was built from TRBV6-5 and TRBJ2-7, with the D call perhaps TRBD1 or TRBD2, each one matching 5 bases. The CDR3 protein: CASSARTGTGEQYF. The nucleotides are TGTGCCAGCAGTGCGAGGACCGGGACCGGGGAGCAGTACTTC.